These 14 T cell receptor beta chains were sequenced from one sample in a study of blood T cell repertoires in COVID-19. This table comes from immunoSEQ multiplex PCR, and its TCRdb copy is limited to in-frame clones, with some not included. The data contain roughly 70,000 clones, roughly 80% of them seen just once; the ten biggest clones take up 15% to 20%. The sequencing sample was made of peripheral blood. The receptor source for this set is a man aged 70-80 years who had recovered from COVID-19.

There are a few counts of this clone. J is TRBJ1-1 and V is TRBV7-2; D perhaps matches TRBD1 (6 bases). Germline V CDR1 and CDR2: SGHTA, FQGNSA. V lost 4 bases and J 1 base, leaving 10 bases between the germline ends. The CDR3 extends over 14 amino acids. In DNA form, the CDR3 reads TGTGCCAGCAGCTCCACAGGGCCGAACACTGAAGCTTTCTTT. Its protein product is CASSSTGPNTEAFF.

The chain joins TRBV7-9 to TRBJ2-1, with D tentatively TRBD1 (5 bases). Germline CDR1 reads SEHNR; CDR2 reads FQNEAQ (reference sequence). V lost 0 bases and J lost 5, with 11 bases in between. The CDR3 has 15 amino acids. The CDR3 nucleotides read TGTGCCAGCAGCTTAGCGGCAGGGTACGACAATGAGCAGTTCTTC. This sequence encodes CASSLAAGYDNEQFF.

This clone has only one observation. This rearrangement joins TRBV4-3 to TRBJ1-1, with TRBD1 as a possible D gene (6 bases). This CDR3 spans 17 amino acids. The V gene's germline CDR1 is LGHNA and CDR2 YSLEER. Between the trimmed V and J ends, which lost 3 bases and 3 bases, there was a span of 20 bases. CDR3: CASSQSSTGSGDTEAFF. CDR3 nucleotides: TGCGCCAGCAGCCAGAGCAGTACAGGGAGTGGAGACACTGAAGCTTTCTTT.

The rearrangement uses TRBV6-5 and TRBJ1-4, with 9 bases matching TRBD1. Looked up from germline, CDR1 is MNHEY and CDR2 is SVGAGI. This CDR3 is 14 amino acids long. V dropped 7 bases and J dropped 7; count of bases not matched to a gene: 7. The CDR3, as DNA: TGTGCCAGCACCGGGGACAGGGAGGGTGAAAAACTGTTTTTT. This translates into CASTGDREGEKLFF.

The chain links TRBV10-3 to TRBJ1-2; 7 nucleotides match TRBD1. V lost 6 bases to trimming and J lost 4 bases; unmatched junction nucleotides: 14. The V gene's germline CDR1 is ENHRY and CDR2 SYGVKD. The CDR3 runs 16 residues. CDR3 DNA: TGTGCCATCAGACCCCAAGCAGGGGACAGCCTCTATGGCTACACCTTC. This sequence encodes CAIRPQAGDSLYGYTF.

This clone has only one observation. The J gene is TRBJ1-4, the V gene TRBV5-1, with 7 bases lining up with TRBD1. This CDR3 is 15 amino acids long. V gave up 2 bases and J gave up 8 bases; unmatched junction bases: 9. Germline loops: CDR1 SGHRS, CDR2 YFSETQ. The CDR3 sequence is CASSFGGQRGEKLFF. CDR3 sequence (DNA): TGCGCCAGCAGCTTTGGGGGACAGCGTGGAGAAAAACTGTTTTTT. Full variable domain (rest looked up from reference TRBV5-1 and TRBJ1-4): KAGVTQTPRYLIKTRGQQVTLSCSPISGHRSVSWYQQTPGQGLQFLFEYFSETQRNKGNFPGRFSGRQFSNSRSEMNVSTLELGDSALYLCASSFGGQRGEKLFFGSGTQLSVL.

Only a few counts were recorded for this clone. The chain couples TRBV12-1 to TRBJ2-2; the tabulated D call, TRBD1, remains unverified against the DNA. TRBV12-1 is a listed pseudogene. The CDR3 covers 19 residues. The CDR3 loop reads CASIAPLRGRKQNTGELFF. The CDR3 bases are TGTGCCAGCATCGCCCCTCTCAGGGGTAGGAAACAGAACACCGGGGAGCTGTTTTTT.

The J gene is TRBJ1-1, the V gene TRBV2, with a tentative D call TRBD1 (6 bases). This CDR3 comprises 13 residues. Per germline, CDR1 SNHLY and CDR2 FYNNEI. Trimming left V 6 bases short and J 4 bases short, with 12 bases between. CDR3 DNA sequence: TGTGCCAGCAGCTTAAGACAGGTCACTGAAGCTTTCTTT. Protein product: CASSLRQVTEAFF.

V and J are TRBV6-5 and TRBJ1-2; D may be TRBD1 (6 bases). The CDR3 contains 14 residues. The ends were cut back, 5 bases at V and 6 bases at J, with 16 bases in the middle. Per the germline V gene, CDR1 is MNHEY and CDR2 is SVGAGI. Here the CDR3 DNA reads TGTGCCAGCAGTCCGGGACACCAAACGAATGGCTACACCTTC. It yields the protein CASSPGHQTNGYTF.

The chain links TRBV4-3 to TRBJ1-3; D is unresolved. This CDR3 is built from 16 residues. The V and J ends lost 0 bases and 6 bases respectively, with 15 bases between them. Germline V gene lookup returns CDR1 LGHNA and CDR2 YSLEER. Here the CDR3 reads CASSQETLIRENTIYF. DNA of the CDR3: TGCGCCAGCAGCCAAGAGACATTAATCCGGGAAAACACCATATATTTT.

The chain links TRBV19 to TRBJ2-7; D uncertain. This CDR3 comprises 14 residues. Trimming stripped 4 bases from V and 7 bases from J, with 17 bases between. Germline V gene sequence: CDR1 LNHDA, CDR2 SQIVND (reference sequence). CDR3 sequence: CASSTQYHSREQYF. As DNA, the CDR3 is TGTGCCAGTAGTACCCAATATCATTCGAGAGAGCAGTACTTC.

The chain links TRBV15 to TRBJ2-5; D unclear. Trimming took off 4 bases at V and 3 bases at J, with 6 bases between the two ends. This CDR3 is 12 amino acids long. CDR1 is LNHNV and CDR2 is YYDKDF in the germline V gene (reference sequence). The CDR3 loop is CATSTGEETQYF. DNA of the CDR3: TGTGCCACCAGCACGGGTGAAGAGACCCAGTACTTC.

The chain carries TRBV6-5 and TRBJ2-5; D is uncertain. V was clipped by 8 bases and J by 9 bases, with 10 bases between them. Germline V CDR1 and CDR2: MNHEY, SVGAGI. CDR3 length equals 10 residues. This CDR3 is CASDWASQYF. The DNA of the CDR3 is TGTGCCAGCGATTGGGCTTCCCAGTACTTC.

This chain uses TRBV19 with TRBJ1-2; D possibly corresponds to TRBD1 (5 bases). CDR1 and CDR2 (germline): LNHDA, SQIVND (reference sequence). The CDR3 loop spans 15 amino acids. Trimming took 1 base from V and 3 from J, leaving 12 bases between them. CDR3 amino acids: CASSIAQGSDYGYTF. The CDR3 nucleotides read TGTGCCAGTAGTATAGCGCAGGGCAGCGACTATGGCTACACCTTC. Variable domain in full (rest from reference TRBV19 and TRBJ1-2): DGGITQSPKYLFRKEGQNVTLSCEQNLNHDAMYWYRQDPGQGLRLIYYSQIVNDFQKGDIAEGYSVSREKKESFPLTVTSAQKNPTAFYLCASSIAQGSDYGYTFGSGTRLTVV.